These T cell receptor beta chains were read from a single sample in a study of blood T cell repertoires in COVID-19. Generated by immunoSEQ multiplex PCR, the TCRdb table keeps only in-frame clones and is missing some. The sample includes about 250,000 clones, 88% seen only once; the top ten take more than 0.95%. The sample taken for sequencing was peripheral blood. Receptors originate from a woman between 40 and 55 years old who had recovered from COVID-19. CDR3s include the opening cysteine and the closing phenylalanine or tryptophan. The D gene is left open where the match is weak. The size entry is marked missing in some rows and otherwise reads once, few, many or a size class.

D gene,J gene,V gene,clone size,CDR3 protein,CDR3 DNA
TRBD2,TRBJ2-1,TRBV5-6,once,CASSFRTSGRAGGIF,TGTGCCAGCAGCTTCCGGACTAGCGGGAGGGCCGGGGGGATCTTC
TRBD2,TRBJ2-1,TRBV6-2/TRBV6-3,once,CASSYSVGLARVNEQFF,TGTGCCAGCAGTTACTCTGTGGGACTAGCCCGGGTGAATGAGCAGTTCTTC
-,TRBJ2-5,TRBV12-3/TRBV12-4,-,CASSPTPETQYF,TGTGCCAGCAGCCCGACACCAGAGACCCAGTACTTC
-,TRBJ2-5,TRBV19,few,CASQDRRGETQYF,TGTGCCAGTCAGGACCGGAGGGGAGAGACCCAGTACTTC
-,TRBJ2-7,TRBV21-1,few,CASSKDQREGRYEQYF,TGTGCCAGCAGCAAAGACCAGCGGGAGGGCCGGTACGAGCAGTACTTC
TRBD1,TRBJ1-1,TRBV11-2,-,CASSFDRGPEAFF,TGTGCCAGCAGCTTCGACAGGGGGCCTGAAGCTTTCTTT
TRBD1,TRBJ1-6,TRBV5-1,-,CASSGAGGVDSPLHF,TGCGCCAGCAGCGGCGCAGGGGGTGTGGATTCACCCCTCCACTTT
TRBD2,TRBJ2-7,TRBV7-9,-,CASSPPRSSGRFHEQYF,TGTGCCAGCAGCCCCCCAAGGAGTAGCGGGAGGTTCCACGAGCAGTACTTC
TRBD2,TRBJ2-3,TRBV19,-,CASSIGAGVGADTQYF,TGTGCCAGTAGTATAGGCGCGGGAGTCGGGGCAGATACGCAGTATTTT
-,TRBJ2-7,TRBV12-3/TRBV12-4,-,CASSFPNYEQYF,TGTGCCAGCAGTTTCCCCAATTACGAGCAGTACTTC
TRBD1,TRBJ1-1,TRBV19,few,CASSRSPPYRGPGAEAFF,TGTGCCAGTAGTCGATCTCCCCCCTACAGGGGCCCGGGGGCTGAAGCTTTCTTT
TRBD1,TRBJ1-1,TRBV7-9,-,CASSPTTGGRAEAFF,TGTGCCAGCAGCCCCACCACAGGGGGGAGGGCTGAAGCTTTCTTT
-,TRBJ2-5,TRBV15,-,CATSGAALKETQYF,TGTGCCACCAGCGGGGCCGCCCTCAAAGAGACCCAGTACTTC
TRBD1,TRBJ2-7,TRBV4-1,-,CASSRDSYYEQYF,TGCGCCAGCAGCCGGGACAGCTACTACGAGCAGTACTTC
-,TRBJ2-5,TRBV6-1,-,CASSPWAGHQETQYF,TGTGCCAGCAGTCCGTGGGCGGGGCACCAAGAGACCCAGTACTTC
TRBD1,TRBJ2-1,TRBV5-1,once,CASSPRDRNNEQFF,TGCGCCAGCAGCCCCCGGGACAGGAACAATGAGCAGTTCTTC
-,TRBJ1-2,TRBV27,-,CATQTGPEGYTF,TGTGCCACCCAAACAGGGCCCGAGGGCTACACCTTC
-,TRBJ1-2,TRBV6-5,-,CASRGGKWDGYTF,TGTGCCAGCCGGGGGGGAAAGTGGGATGGCTACACCTTC
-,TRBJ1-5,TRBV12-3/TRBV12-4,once,CASSSGGVQPQHF,TGTGCCAGCAGTTCGGGGGGGGTCCAGCCCCAGCATTTT
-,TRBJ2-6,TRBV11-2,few,CASSFGRVGANVLTF,TGTGCCAGCAGCTTCGGCAGGGTTGGGGCCAACGTCCTGACTTTC
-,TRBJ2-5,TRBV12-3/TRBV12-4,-,CASSLGGTQYF,TGTGCCAGCAGTTTAGGCGGGACCCAGTACTTC
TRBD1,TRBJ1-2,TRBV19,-,CASSPYFGTVDGYTF,TGTGCCAGTAGTCCCTACTTTGGGACAGTGGATGGCTACACCTTC
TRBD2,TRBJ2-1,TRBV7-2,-,CASSLRPGGGRVSEQFF,TGTGCCAGCAGCTTAAGGCCCGGGGGCGGGAGGGTGAGTGAGCAGTTCTTC
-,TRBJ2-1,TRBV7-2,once,CASSPTGPRGNEQFF,TGTGCCAGCAGCCCAACGGGGCCTCGGGGGAATGAGCAGTTCTTC
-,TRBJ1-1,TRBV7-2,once,CASRPTETHTEAFF,TGTGCCAGCAGGCCGACGGAGACGCACACTGAAGCTTTCTTT
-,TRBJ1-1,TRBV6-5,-,CATAGWWVTEAFF,TGTGCCACTGCCGGGTGGTGGGTCACTGAAGCTTTCTTT
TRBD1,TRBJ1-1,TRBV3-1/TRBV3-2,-,CASSQDPLGQTPMNTEAFF,TGTGCCAGCAGCCAAGATCCACTGGGACAGACCCCCATGAACACTGAAGCTTTCTTT